Shown below are 32 T cell receptor beta chains from a single sample sequenced in a study of blood T cell repertoires in COVID-19. Libraries were prepared by immunoSEQ multiplex PCR; TCRdb keeps only in-frame clonotypes and omits some of them. The sample lists 150,000 to 200,000 clones, around 83% seen once, with roughly 7.5% in the top ten. Sequences were obtained from peripheral blood. The receptor source for this set is an older woman with COVID-19, enrolled during active disease.

The chain carries TRBV4-1 and TRBJ1-5; 8 nucleotides agree with TRBD1. Germline-derived CDR1 and CDR2 are MGHRA and YSYEKL. V shed 2 bases, J shed 4 bases, and the junction held 1 base outside the gene matches. The CDR3 covers 14 residues. CDR3 nucleotides: TGCGCCAGCAGCCAACGACAGGGGAATCAGCCCCAGCATTTT. This gives the protein CASSQRQGNQPQHF.

This rearrangement joins TRBV21-1 to TRBJ2-5; the DNA was not used to check the table's D call, TRBD1. TRBV21-1 is deemed a pseudogene. The CDR3 length is 12 residues. The chain's CDR3 is CASSTQQETQYF. Written as DNA, the CDR3 is TGTGCCAGCAGCACACAACAAGAGACCCAGTACTTC.

A few counts support this clone. J is TRBJ1-5 and V is TRBV28; 8 positions match TRBD1. The CDR3 has 15 amino acids. CDR1 is MDHEN, CDR2 SYDVKM, per germline. V dropped 2 bases and J dropped 3; count of bases not matched to a gene: 3. The CDR3 sequence is CASSLRQGINQPQHF. For the CDR3, the DNA is TGTGCCAGCAGTTTAAGACAGGGGATCAATCAGCCCCAGCATTTT.

J is TRBJ1-5 and V is TRBV27; D perhaps matches TRBD1 (6 bases). The CDR3 spans 17 residues. CDR1 and CDR2 from the germline V gene are MNHEY and SMNVEV (reference sequence). V lost 2 bases and J lost 3, with 17 bases in between. CDR3 nucleotides: TGTGCCAGCAGTTTAATATCAGGCCAGGGGTTCAATCAGCCCCAGCATTTT. Protein sequence: CASSLISGQGFNQPQHF.

The chain links TRBV19 to TRBJ1-1; maybe TRBD1 (6 bases). V gave up 5 bases and J gave up 2 bases, with 18 bases separating them. The CDR3 is 16 amino acids. Germline values: CDR1 LNHDA, CDR2 SQIVND (reference sequence). The CDR3 is CASSRRSPDSNTEAFF. The CDR3 coding sequence is TGTGCCAGTAGTCGGCGATCGCCGGACAGCAACACTGAAGCTTTCTTT.

This clone is a singleton in its sample. This chain connects TRBV4-1 to TRBJ2-1, with 13 bases fitting TRBD2. Per the germline V gene, CDR1 is MGHRA and CDR2 is YSYEKL. The CDR3 sequence is 17 residues long. With 1 base clipped from V and 7 bases from J, the junction kept 7 bases outside the gene matches. Here the CDR3 DNA reads TGCGCCAGCAGCCAAGGGGCGGCGACTAGCGGGAGGAATGAGCAGTTCTTC. Its translation is CASSQGAATSGRNEQFF.

CDR3 sequence (DNA): TGTGCCAGCAGCCCTTTGGGGGCTAGTGCCTACGAGCAGTACTTC. Its translation is CASSPLGASAYEQYF. V gene TRBV11-3 combines with J gene TRBJ2-7; weak D call: TRBD1 (6 bases). Germline CDR1 is SGHNT and CDR2 is YENEEA. This CDR3 is 15 amino acids long. The V and J ends lost 5 bases and 2 bases respectively, with 16 bases between them. Complete variable domain (other parts from reference TRBV11-3 and TRBJ2-7): EAGVVQSPRYKIIEKKQPVAFWCNPISGHNTLYWYLQNLGQGPELLIRYENEEAVDDSQLPKDRFSAERLKGVDSTLKIQPAELGDSAVYLCASSPLGASAYEQYFGPGTRLTVT.

This clone has just a few counts. This rearrangement joins TRBV19 to TRBJ2-7; D is ambiguous. The CDR3 loop spans 15 amino acids. Germline V gives CDR1 LNHDA, CDR2 SQIVND (reference sequence). V lost 0 bases and J 3 bases, leaving 12 bases between the germline ends. As DNA, the CDR3 is TGTGCCAGTAGTATAGACGTCCAGGAATACTACGAGCAGTACTTC. Amino acid sequence: CASSIDVQEYYEQYF.

The chain couples TRBV4-3 to TRBJ1-3; D unclear. Germline V gives CDR1 LGHNA, CDR2 YSLEER. This CDR3 spans 15 amino acids. V was trimmed by 1 base and J by 2 bases, leaving 9 bases between them. CDR3: CASSQAAGAGNTIYF. The CDR3 nucleotides read TGCGCCAGCAGCCAAGCGGCCGGGGCTGGAAACACCATATATTTT.

The V and J genes are TRBV5-5 and TRBJ1-4; D may be TRBD1 (6 bases). V was trimmed by 4 bases and J by 3 bases, leaving 13 bases between them. This CDR3 contains 15 residues. Per the germline V gene, CDR1 is SGHKS and CDR2 is YYEKEE (reference sequence). This CDR3 is CASSDAQGANEKLFF. CDR3 DNA: TGTGCCAGCAGCGACGCACAGGGTGCTAATGAAAAACTGTTTTTT.

J is TRBJ2-3 and V is TRBV5-1; D remains ambiguous. Germline CDR1 SGHRS, CDR2 YFSETQ. Trimming removed 0 bases from V and 1 base from J, with 6 bases in between. This CDR3 region has 14 residues. The CDR3 reads CASSLGGGTDTQYF. Written as DNA, the CDR3 is TGCGCCAGCAGCTTGGGCGGAGGCACAGATACGCAGTATTTT. The variable domain in full, completed from reference TRBV5-1 and TRBJ2-3, reads KAGVTQTPRYLIKTRGQQVTLSCSPISGHRSVSWYQQTPGQGLQFLFEYFSETQRNKGNFPGRFSGRQFSNSRSEMNVSTLELGDSALYLCASSLGGGTDTQYFGPGTRLTVL.

This clone was found a few times. This rearrangement joins TRBV27 to TRBJ2-7, with 7 bases fitting TRBD2. The CDR3 runs 11 residues. The germline CDR1 and CDR2 sequences are MNHEY and SMNVEV (reference sequence). V gave up 6 bases and J gave up 9 bases; unmatched junction bases: 5. The CDR3 is CASSWGGRQYF. CDR3 in DNA: TGTGCCAGCAGCTGGGGCGGGAGGCAGTACTTC.

The V and J genes are TRBV27 and TRBJ2-3, with TRBD2 matching 8 bases. The CDR3 has 14 amino acids. V was clipped by 5 bases and J by 5 bases; unmatched bases: 6. The V gene's germline CDR1 is MNHEY and CDR2 SMNVEV (reference sequence). CDR3 sequence: CASSKGLGGDTQYF. In DNA form, the CDR3 reads TGTGCCAGCAGTAAGGGACTAGGCGGAGATACGCAGTATTTT.

This clone was counted ten times or more. V is TRBV29-1 and J is TRBJ1-5, with 7 bases matching TRBD1. The germline CDR1 and CDR2 sequences are SQVTM and ANQGSEA. V dropped 7 bases and J dropped 7; count of bases not matched to a gene: 7. This CDR3 region has 12 residues. Here the CDR3 reads CSAQGGGQPQHF. In nucleotides, the CDR3 is TGCAGCGCCCAGGGGGGAGGCCAGCCCCAGCATTTT. The full variable domain, with the rest looked up from reference TRBV29-1 and TRBJ1-5, is SAVISQKPSRDICQRGTSLTIQCQVDSQVTMMFWYRQQPGQSLTLIATANQGSEATYESGFVIDKFPISRPNLTFSTLTVSNMSPEDSSIYLCSAQGGGQPQHFGDGTRLSIL.

The gene calls are TRBV5-1 and TRBJ1-6; TRBD1 aligns across 8 bases. The J segment lost 0 bases and the V segment lost 0 bases, leaving 14 bases of the junction unmatched. The CDR3 totals 21 residues. In germline, CDR1 is SGHRS, CDR2 YFSETQ. The CDR3 spells CASSLGTGLFSSSSYNSPLHF. CDR3 nucleotides: TGCGCCAGCAGCTTGGGGACAGGGCTTTTTTCTTCCAGCTCCTATAATTCACCCCTCCACTTT.

V usage is TRBV19 and J usage is TRBJ2-3; 9 bases line up with TRBD2. This CDR3 is built from 15 residues. Germline values: CDR1 LNHDA, CDR2 SQIVND (reference sequence). V gave up 3 bases and J gave up 3 bases; unmatched junction bases: 4. The chain's CDR3 is CASSIWGLATDTQYF. The DNA for the CDR3 is TGTGCCAGTAGTATTTGGGGACTAGCAACAGATACGCAGTATTTT.

This rearrangement joins TRBV28 to TRBJ2-7; D might be TRBD2 (6 bases). The CDR3 runs 11 residues. Germline V gene data show CDR1 as MDHEN and CDR2 as SYDVKM. V was pared by 10 bases and J by 7 bases, with 14 bases between. This CDR3 reads CATEGGWEQYF. CDR3 bases: TGTGCCACCGAGGGAGGATGGGAGCAGTACTTC. The whole variable domain, remainder taken from reference TRBV28 and TRBJ2-7, is DVKVTQSSRYLVKRTGEKVFLECVQDMDHENMFWYRQDPGLGLRLIYFSYDVKMKEKGDIPEGYSVSREKKERFSLILESASTNQTSMYLCATEGGWEQYFGPGTRLTVT.

The rearrangement uses TRBV24-1 and TRBJ2-1, with 7 bases matching TRBD1. The ends lost 9 bases at V and 0 bases at J; junction bases unmatched: 7. The CDR3 sequence is 15 residues long. CDR1 and CDR2 from the germline V gene are KGHDR and SFDVKD. CDR3 region: CATGGRQGSYNEQFF. The CDR3 DNA follows: TGTGCCACCGGGGGTAGACAGGGCTCCTACAATGAGCAGTTCTTC.

This chain connects TRBV7-2 to TRBJ2-3, with 8 bases lining up with TRBD2. Germline CDR1 reads SGHTA; CDR2 reads FQGNSA. The CDR3 totals 16 residues. The V segment lost 4 bases and the J segment 6 bases; nucleotides outside the gene matches: 12. The CDR3 loop is CASSSMGGLVRDTQYF. DNA of the CDR3: TGTGCCAGCAGCTCGATGGGGGGACTAGTAAGGGATACGCAGTATTTT.

The chain employs TRBV7-2 and TRBJ2-1; a possible D gene is TRBD1 (6 bases). Germline CDR1 and CDR2: SGHTA and FQGNSA. The CDR3 is 15 amino acids. Trimming removed 4 bases at V and 1 base at J, with 11 bases between. The CDR3 sequence is CASSYDRQSYNEQFF. As DNA, the CDR3 is TGTGCCAGCAGCTATGACAGGCAGTCCTACAATGAGCAGTTCTTC.

The J gene is TRBJ2-5, the V gene TRBV5-1, with D tentatively TRBD1 (5 bases). Looked up from germline, CDR1 is SGHRS and CDR2 is YFSETQ. The CDR3 length is 13 residues. V lost 0 bases and J 5 bases, leaving 8 bases between the germline ends. CDR3 coding DNA: TGCGCCAGCAGCTTGGCAGGGTTGGAGACCCAGTACTTC. The encoded protein is CASSLAGLETQYF.

This clone was counted between two and nine times. This chain uses TRBV6-5 with TRBJ1-5, with D unresolved. From germline, CDR1 is MNHEY and CDR2 SVGAGI. The V gene lost 1 base and the J gene lost 4 bases, with 5 bases spanning the gap. CDR3 length: 13 amino acids. This chain's CDR3 is CASSYYGNQPQHF. The CDR3 coding sequence is TGTGCCAGCAGTTACTACGGGAATCAGCCCCAGCATTTT.

The chain recombines TRBV9 with TRBJ1-6; D perhaps matches TRBD1 (5 bases). The CDR3 is 16 amino acids. Deletions cut 0 bases from V and 10 bases from J, with 17 bases between. The germline gives CDR1 SGDLS, CDR2 YYNGEE. The CDR3 bases are TGTGCCAGCAGCGTAGGACAGACGTCAGTCGAATCACCCCTCCACTTT. The encoded protein is CASSVGQTSVESPLHF.

The chain couples TRBV28 to TRBJ2-3, with D unclear. The CDR3 is 15 residues long. V was pared by 8 bases and J by 2 bases, with 17 bases between. Per the germline V gene, CDR1 is MDHEN and CDR2 is SYDVKM. The CDR3 bases are TGTGCCAGCCGTTCTTCAGGCACGCACACAGATACGCAGTATTTT. This encodes CASRSSGTHTDTQYF.

This chain links TRBV19 with TRBJ1-5; unclear D gene. This CDR3 comprises 12 residues. Germline CDR1 LNHDA, CDR2 SQIVND (reference sequence). With 7 bases removed from V and 6 bases from J, the gap between germline ends came to 10 bases. DNA for the CDR3: TGTGCCAGTAAAACACGGGGTCAGCCCCAGCATTTT. It translates to CASKTRGQPQHF.

V is TRBV21-1 and J is TRBJ1-6. TRBV21-1 is tagged as a pseudogene. CDR3 length equals 16 residues. The CDR3 is CASSLRPGMATSPLHF. The DNA for the CDR3 is TGTGCCAGCAGCCTCCGCCCGGGGATGGCGACTTCACCCCTCCACTTT.

This chain links TRBV18 with TRBJ1-1; 7 bases are shared with TRBD1. The CDR3 is 15 residues long. CDR1 is KGHSH, CDR2 LQKENI, per germline. The J segment lost 2 bases and the V segment lost 3 bases, leaving 6 bases of the junction unmatched. CDR3 DNA: TGTGCCAGCTCACCGACAGGGACGGTAAACACTGAAGCTTTCTTT. Protein sequence: CASSPTGTVNTEAFF.

The V call is TRBV24-1, the J call TRBJ2-2; 15 bases align to TRBD2. The junction had 10 bases not matched to a gene; V was cut back by 5 bases and J by 4 bases. Germline V gives CDR1 KGHDR, CDR2 SFDVKD. CDR3 length: 19 amino acids. Written as DNA, the CDR3 is TGTGCCACCAGTGCCCTGGGACTAGCGGGAGGTGCTGGCACCGGGGAGCTGTTTTTT. Translating it yields CATSALGLAGGAGTGELFF.

This clone has just one count. V usage is TRBV4-1 and J usage is TRBJ2-2, with TRBD2 identical over 11 bases. This CDR3 has 16 amino acids. Germline-derived CDR1 and CDR2 are MGHRA and YSYEKL. V was clipped by 0 bases and J by 7 bases; unmatched bases: 4. In nucleotides, the CDR3 is TGCGCCAGCAGCCAAGATGAACTAGCGGGAGTCGGGGAGCTGTTTTTT. This encodes CASSQDELAGVGELFF.

This chain uses TRBV6-1 with TRBJ2-7; D is perhaps TRBD2 (6 bases). This CDR3 comprises 13 residues. Trimming shortened V by 6 bases and J by 7 bases, and 16 bases separated the two germline ends. Germline assignment: CDR1 MNHNS and CDR2 SASEGT. The CDR3 here is CASRDGMAGEQYF. The CDR3 region has the DNA TGTGCCAGCAGAGACGGGATGGCGGGGGAGCAGTACTTC.

The chain combines TRBV14 with TRBJ1-2; no definite D call. The CDR3 sequence is 13 residues long. V shed 1 base and J shed 4 bases, with 7 bases lying between them. CDR1 and CDR2 from the germline V gene are SGHDN and FVKESK. CDR3: CASSQASLYGYTF. CDR3 nucleotides: TGTGCCAGCAGCCAAGCGAGCCTCTATGGCTACACCTTC. The entire variable domain, with the rest obtained from reference TRBV14 and TRBJ1-2, is as follows: EAGVTQFPSHSVIEKGQTVTLRCDPISGHDNLYWYRRVMGKEIKFLLHFVKESKQDESGMPNNRFLAERTGGTYSTLKVQPAELEDSGVYFCASSQASLYGYTFGSGTRLTVV.

This chain links TRBV4-3 with TRBJ2-2; 11 positions match TRBD2. The CDR3 extends over 15 amino acids. Germline V gene sequence: CDR1 LGHNA, CDR2 YSLEER. After removal of 2 bases from V and 6 bases from J, the junction contained 2 bases not matched to a gene. CDR3 in amino acids: CASSQRSGGAGELFF. The DNA of the CDR3 is TGCGCCAGCAGCCAACGTAGCGGGGGGGCCGGGGAGCTGTTTTTT.